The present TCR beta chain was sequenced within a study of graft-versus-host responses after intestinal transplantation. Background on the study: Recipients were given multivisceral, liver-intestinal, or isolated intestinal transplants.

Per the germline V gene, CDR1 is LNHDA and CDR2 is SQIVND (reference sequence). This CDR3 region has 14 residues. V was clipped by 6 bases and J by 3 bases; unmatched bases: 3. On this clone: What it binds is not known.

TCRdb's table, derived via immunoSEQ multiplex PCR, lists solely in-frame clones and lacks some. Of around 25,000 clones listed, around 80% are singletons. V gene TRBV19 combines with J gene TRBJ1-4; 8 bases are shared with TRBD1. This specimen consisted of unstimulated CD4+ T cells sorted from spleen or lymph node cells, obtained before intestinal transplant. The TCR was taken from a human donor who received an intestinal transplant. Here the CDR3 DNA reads TGTGCCAGTAGCCCACAGGGGGCTAATGAAAAACTGTTTTTT. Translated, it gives CASSPQGANEKLFF.